These 19 T cell receptor beta chains share one sample of origin, sequenced in a study of tumor-infiltrating lymphocytes in primary liver carcinoma. Unsorted whole blood yielded the blood RNA, and germline DNA was also extracted. TCR beta cDNA was reverse-transcribed from roughly 520 ng of total RNA. The reaction used a constant-region primer and ProtoScript II reverse transcriptase. It was through three nested multiplex PCR rounds of slightly modified ARM-PCR that TCR beta libraries arose. Running about 11 cycles apiece, the first two PCR rounds relied on TRBV1-TRBV30 forward primers together with a C-beta reverse primer. MiXCR was run by TCRdb on the multiplex PCR reads, yielding one entry per CDR3 protein. The sample has about 200,000 distinct CDR3 sequences; less than 65% are singletons. Sequencing input: peripheral blood. The receptors here all came from a woman aged 60-75 years with primary liver carcinoma and hepatitis B virus infection.

The table lists this clonotype with many counts. The rearrangement uses TRBV13 and TRBJ2-6, with D tentatively TRBD1 or TRBD2 (6 bases each). The CDR3 is 17 residues long. Per germline, CDR1 PRHDT and CDR2 FYEKMQ (reference sequence). Trimming left V 3 bases short and J 6 bases short, with 18 bases between. DNA of the CDR3: TGTGCCAGCAGCTTTGGCGCCCGGGGGCGAGAGGCCAACGTCCTGACTTTC. The encoded protein is CASSFGARGREANVLTF.

Points on this clonotype: This may come from a read error, since a much larger clone is one base off. The genes are TRBV6-5 and TRBJ2-7; 7 nucleotides match TRBD2. The CDR3 has 17 amino acids. Trimming removed 0 bases from V and 0 bases from J; junction bases left unmatched: 8. Germline V gene data show CDR1 as MNHEY and CDR2 as SVGAGI. CDR3 region: CASSYSKLAESSYEQYF. CDR3 nucleotides: TGTGCCAGCAGTTACTCAAAGCTAGCGGAGAGCTCCTACGAGCAGTACTTC.

A remark on this clonotype: Germline and junction disagree at one end, which may indicate a read error. The chain employs TRBV6-2 or TRBV6-3 and TRBJ2-5, with 8 bases aligning to TRBD2. The CDR3 sequence is 15 residues long. Germline-derived CDR1 and CDR2 are MNHEY and SVGEGT. DNA for the CDR3: TGTGCCAGCGGAATCCCCATAGCGGGGCAAGAAACCCAGTACTTC. Protein sequence: CASGIPIAGQETQYF.

The chain employs TRBV11-2 and TRBJ2-7; TRBD1 might be the D (5 bases). V lost 5 bases and J 3 bases, leaving 23 bases between the germline ends. The CDR3 has 17 amino acids. Per germline, CDR1 SGHAT and CDR2 FQNNGV. CDR3: CASSPPDVRVGNYEQYF. Written as DNA, the CDR3 is TGTGCCAGCAGCCCCCCAGATGTCAGGGTGGGGAACTACGAGCAGTACTTC.

On this clonotype: The junction and the germline gene differ at one end; a read error may be behind it. The chain is built from TRBV12-3 or TRBV12-4 and TRBJ1-2, with 10 bases aligning to TRBD1. This CDR3 has 14 residues. The CDR3 sequence: CVSSPTGGGYGYTF. DNA of the CDR3: TGTGTCAGCAGTCCGACAGGGGGCGGCTATGGCTACACCTTC.

This clonotype was found many times. This chain uses TRBV13 with TRBJ2-7; D perhaps matches TRBD2 (6 bases). Germline V gene lookup returns CDR1 PRHDT and CDR2 FYEKMQ (reference sequence). The CDR3 spans 12 residues. V lost 8 bases and J lost 2, with 10 bases in between. This chain's CDR3 is CASGGYAYEQYF. DNA for the CDR3: TGTGCCAGCGGAGGGTACGCCTACGAGCAGTACTTC.

In its sample, this clonotype was seen a few times. The junction shows a germline mismatch at one end, possibly a read error. The chain links TRBV6-1 to TRBJ1-2; D is unclear. This CDR3 region has 15 residues. Germline CDR1 MNHNS, CDR2 SASEGT. Here the CDR3 DNA reads TGTGCCAACAGTTCCCGATCGGGTGGGAATTATGGCTACACCTTC. It codes for CANSSRSGGNYGYTF.

Details on this clonotype: A junction boundary mismatches the germline segment, possibly from a read error. The genes are TRBV7-8 and TRBJ2-1; maybe TRBD2 (6 bases). Germline values: CDR1 SGHVS, CDR2 FQNEAQ. CDR3 length: 16 amino acids. CDR3 coding DNA: TGTGCCAGCAGCTTAGCGCGACTAGATTCCTACAATGGGCAGTTCTTC. Its translation: CASSLARLDSYNGQFF. The full variable domain, its missing parts supplied by reference TRBV7-8 and TRBJ2-1, is GAGVSQSPRYKVAKRGQDVALRCDPISGHVSLFWYQQALGQGPEFLTYFQNEAQLDKSGLPSDRFFAERPEGSVSTLKIQRTQQEDSAVYLCASSLARLDSYNGQFFGPGTRLTVL.

For this clonotype: Germline and junction disagree at one end, which may indicate a read error. This chain uses TRBV4-2 with TRBJ1-5; unclear D gene. Germline V gene lookup returns CDR1 LGHNA and CDR2 YNFKEQ. The CDR3 extends over 14 amino acids. This chain's CDR3 is CVSSPRTSNQPQHF. The CDR3 coding sequence is TGTGTCAGCAGCCCACGGACTAGTAATCAGCCCCAGCATTTT.

A word on this clonotype: A read error may be the cause here, since a much bigger clone is one base away. The chain uses TRBV6-6 and TRBJ2-1; D not resolved. The CDR3 sequence is 11 residues long. Germline loops: CDR1 MNHNY, CDR2 SVGAGI (reference sequence). The CDR3 DNA sequence: TGTGCCAGCAGTTACCGGGTTGAGCGGTTCTTC. It specifies CASSYRVERFF.

V is TRBV11-1 and J is TRBJ2-7; TRBD1 agrees at 7 bases. J was trimmed by 4 bases and V by 10 bases; bases with no gene match: 7. Germline CDR1 SGHAT, CDR2 FQDESV (reference sequence). CDR3 length: 12 amino acids. DNA of the CDR3: TGTGCCACCAGGTTACAGGGGTACGAGCAGTACTTC. It specifies CATRLQGYEQYF. Full variable domain (remainder filled in from reference TRBV11-1 and TRBJ2-7): EAEVAQSPRYKITEKSQAVAFWCDPISGHATLYWYRQILGQGPELLVQFQDESVVDDSQLPKDRFSAERLKGVDSTLKIQPAELGDSAMYLCATRLQGYEQYFGPGTRLTVT.

This sequence joins TRBV4-1 and TRBJ2-7, with D perhaps matching TRBD1 (6 bases). Germline values: CDR1 MGHRA, CDR2 YSYEKL. This CDR3 comprises 15 residues. V was clipped by 1 base and J by 7 bases, with 17 bases between them. CDR3 sequence: CASSQAYRDLYEQYF. DNA of the CDR3: TGCGCCAGCAGCCAAGCGTACAGGGACCTCTATGAGCAGTACTTC.

Concerning this clonotype itself: At one end, the junction sequence differs from germline, possibly due to a read error. The chain is built from TRBV11-2 and TRBJ2-7, with TRBD2 as a possible D gene (5 bases). This CDR3 spans 15 amino acids. Per germline, CDR1 SGHAT and CDR2 FQNNGV. This CDR3 reads CANSLRWSGSYEQYF. CDR3 nucleotide sequence: TGTGCCAACAGCTTAAGATGGAGCGGCTCCTACGAGCAGTACTTC.

Remarks on this clonotype: The junction differs from germline at one of its ends, possibly a read error. Here the CDR3 DNA reads TGTGCCAGCGGCTTAGACCCTGGCGCGGGGTACTCACCCCTCCACTTT. Amino acid sequence: CASGLDPGAGYSPLHF. The V gene is TRBV11-3, the J gene TRBJ1-6; D ambiguous. Germline values: CDR1 SGHNT, CDR2 YENEEA. CDR3 length: 16 residues. Combining the CDR3 with reference TRBV11-3 and TRBJ1-6 gives the whole variable domain EAGVVQSPRYKIIEKKQPVAFWCNPISGHNTLYWYLQNLGQGPELLIRYENEEAVDDSQLPKDRFSAERLKGVDSTLKIQPAELGDSAVYLCASGLDPGAGYSPLHFGNGTRLTVT.

The chain combines TRBV5-1 with TRBJ1-1; D gene uncertain. In germline, CDR1 is SGHRS, CDR2 YFSETQ. Trimming shortened V by 0 bases and J by 2 bases, and 8 bases separated the two germline ends. CDR3 length: 14 residues. The CDR3 spells CASSLDAGNTEAFF. CDR3 nucleotides: TGCGCCAGCAGCTTGGATGCCGGAAACACTGAAGCTTTCTTT.

On this clonotype: This clone may be a read error of a much larger clone one base away. The rearrangement joins TRBV6-1 to TRBJ2-1; D is undetermined. Germline CDR1 reads MNHNS; CDR2 reads SASEGT. The CDR3 runs 13 residues. As DNA, the CDR3 is TGTGCCAACAGTGAAGTAGATTGGAATGAGCAGTTCTTC. Translating it yields CANSEVDWNEQFF.

Remarks on this clonotype: A much larger clonotype is one base distant, so this may be a read error. The V and J genes are TRBV6-6 and TRBJ2-1; D not resolved. Per germline, CDR1 MNHNY and CDR2 SVGAGI (reference sequence). V shed 0 bases and J shed 6 bases, with 6 bases lying between them. There are 13 residues in the CDR3. The CDR3 DNA sequence: TGTGCCAGCAGTTACTCGGGGTGCAATGAGCAGTTCTTC. Translation gives CASSYSGCNEQFF.

This chain connects TRBV19 to TRBJ2-3; D might be TRBD1 (5 bases). The CDR3 length is 13 residues. Germline CDR1 LNHDA, CDR2 SQIVND (reference sequence). The germline V and J ends were trimmed by 7 bases and 5 bases, with 13 bases remaining between them. CDR3 sequence: CASISGFGDTQYF. DNA of the CDR3: TGTGCCAGTATCTCAGGGTTTGGAGATACGCAGTATTTT.

About this clonotype itself: Compared with germline, one end of the junction differs, possibly owing to a read error. The J gene is TRBJ2-1, the V gene TRBV2, with D tentatively TRBD2 (5 bases). The CDR3 runs 16 residues. Germline CDR1 reads SNHLY; CDR2 reads FYNNEI. This CDR3 is CTSSGSPGKGLNEQFF. CDR3 DNA: TGTACCAGCAGCGGTAGTCCGGGGAAAGGCCTCAATGAGCAGTTCTTC.